The sequence of this T cell receptor (beta chain) was determined in a study of blood T cell repertoires in COVID-19. On the study more broadly: The United States, Italy and Spain provided the acute and convalescent COVID-19 samples. T cells, B-cell-depleted T cells, or PBMCs supplied cDNA or gDNA.

How the authors handled the data: From reference gene primer amplification, estimates of nucleated cell counts were derived. Libraries were prepared by immunoSEQ multiplex PCR; TCRdb keeps only in-frame clonotypes and omits some of them. That table furnishes V, J and clone size, whereas the DNA furnished D and trimming. The data hold tens of thousands of clones, with less than 90% observed a single time. This sequence originates from a human donor in a cohort sampled during active COVID-19. The source material was peripheral blood.

CDR3 DNA: TGTGCCAGCAGCCCCCGGGACGGGAGAAACTATGGCTACACCTTC. Protein: CASSPRDGRNYGYTF. This chain joins TRBV7-2 and TRBJ1-2, with D maybe TRBD1 (5 bases). Germline V lookup: CDR1 SGHTA, CDR2 FQGNSA. Trimming stripped 5 bases from V and 2 bases from J, with 15 bases between. CDR3 length equals 15 residues.